This entry is about one TCR beta chain. The CDR3 extends over 15 amino acids. Germline V gene sequence: CDR1 MDHEN, CDR2 SYDVKM. In replicate PCRs of unsorted PBMC, around 300 ng DNA, about 31,000 T cell genomes, was used. Assay: immunoSEQ multiplex PCR; the TCRdb copy retains only in-frame clones and omits some. Among 470,000 or so clones listed, 78% were seen once. This sample was included in a study of shared clonotypes between healthy human individuals. Adults of Caucasian background living in Nashville, Tennessee made up all donors. V usage is TRBV28 and J usage is TRBJ2-7; 9 bases are shared with TRBD1. The receptor's source is a woman in her forties in good health. Some clones in this sample may be carry-over from other donors' samples. Specimen: PBMCs. CDR3 residues: CASFSSGTGSYEQYF. The CDR3 nucleotides read TGTGCAAGTTTCAGTTCCGGGACAGGGTCCTACGAGCAGTACTTC.